This T cell receptor (beta chain) was obtained from a study of blood T cell repertoires in COVID-19. Measured with immunoSEQ multiplex PCR; TCRdb has only the in-frame clones, and not every one. There are fewer than 200,000 clones in the sample; roughly 79% occur only once, and about 11% lies in the top ten. Germline V gene lookup returns CDR1 MDHEN and CDR2 SYDVKM. With 9 bases clipped from V and 5 bases from J, the junction kept 6 bases outside the gene matches. The CDR3 consists of 13 residues. The receptor's source is a woman aged 40-49 years with COVID-19, enrolled during active disease. Sequencing was carried out using peripheral blood. J is TRBJ2-2 and V is TRBV28; 7 bases line up with TRBD1. CDR3 residues: CASRQGGTGELFF. The CDR3 DNA follows: TGTGCCAGTAGACAGGGTGGGACCGGGGAGCTGTTTTTT.